The TCR beta chain described here comes from a study of blood T cell repertoires in COVID-19. TCRdb keeps only in-frame clones here, not all; method: immunoSEQ multiplex PCR. Here the sample spans about 260,000 clones, about nine tenths being singletons. This CDR3 comprises 13 residues. CDR1 is LNHDA, CDR2 SQIVND, per germline (reference sequence). V was shortened by 6 bases and J by 5 bases, with 13 bases between the two germline ends. This TCR was sampled from a man aged 50 to 59 who had been exposed to COVID-19. This chain joins TRBV19 and TRBJ2-5, with D maybe TRBD1 (5 bases). Sequencing used PBMCs or T cells enriched from blood (not recorded which). As DNA, the CDR3 is TGTGCCAGTAGAACTCGGGCAGGGGAGACCCAGTACTTC. It yields the protein CASRTRAGETQYF.